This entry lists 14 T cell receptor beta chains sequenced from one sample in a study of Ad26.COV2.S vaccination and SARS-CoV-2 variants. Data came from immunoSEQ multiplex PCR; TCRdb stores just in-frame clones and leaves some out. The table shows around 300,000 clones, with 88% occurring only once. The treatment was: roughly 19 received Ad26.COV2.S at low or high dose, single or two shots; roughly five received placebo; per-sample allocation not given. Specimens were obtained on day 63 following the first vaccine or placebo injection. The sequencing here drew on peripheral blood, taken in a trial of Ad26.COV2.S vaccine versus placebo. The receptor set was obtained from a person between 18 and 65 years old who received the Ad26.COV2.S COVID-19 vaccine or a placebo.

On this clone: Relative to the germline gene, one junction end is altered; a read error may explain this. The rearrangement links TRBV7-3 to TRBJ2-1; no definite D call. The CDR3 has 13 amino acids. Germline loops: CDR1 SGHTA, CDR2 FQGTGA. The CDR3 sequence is CASSLGSDNEQFF. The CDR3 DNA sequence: TGTGCCAGCAGCTTAGGCTCCGACAATGAGCAGTTCTTC.

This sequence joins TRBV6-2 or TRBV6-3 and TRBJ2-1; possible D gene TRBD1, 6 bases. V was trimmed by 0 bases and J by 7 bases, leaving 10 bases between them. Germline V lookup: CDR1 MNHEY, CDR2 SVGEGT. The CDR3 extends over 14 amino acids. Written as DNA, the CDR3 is TGTGCCAGCAGTTACTCCAGGGGCCTAAATGAGCAGTTCTTC. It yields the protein CASSYSRGLNEQFF.

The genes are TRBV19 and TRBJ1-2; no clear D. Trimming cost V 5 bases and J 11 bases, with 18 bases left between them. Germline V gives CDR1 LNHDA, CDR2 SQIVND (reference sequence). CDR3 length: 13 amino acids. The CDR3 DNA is TGTGCCAGTAGTCCCAGGATAGAACAGCAGTACACCTTC. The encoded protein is CASSPRIEQQYTF.

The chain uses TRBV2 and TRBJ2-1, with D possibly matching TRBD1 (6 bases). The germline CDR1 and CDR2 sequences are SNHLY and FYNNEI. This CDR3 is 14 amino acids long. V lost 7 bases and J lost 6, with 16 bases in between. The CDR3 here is CASISEGGTNEQFF. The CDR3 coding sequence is TGTGCCAGCATTAGTGAAGGGGGAACCAATGAGCAGTTCTTC. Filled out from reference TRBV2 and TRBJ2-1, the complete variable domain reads EPEVTQTPSHQVTQMGQEVILRCVPISNHLYFYWYRQILGQKVEFLVSFYNNEISEKSEIFDDQFSVERPDGSNFTLKIRSTKLEDSAMYFCASISEGGTNEQFFGPGTRLTVL.

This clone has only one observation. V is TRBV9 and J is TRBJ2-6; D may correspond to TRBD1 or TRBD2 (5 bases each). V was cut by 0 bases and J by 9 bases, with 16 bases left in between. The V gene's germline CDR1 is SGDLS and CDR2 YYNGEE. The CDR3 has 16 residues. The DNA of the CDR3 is TGTGCCAGCAGCGTAGCGGGGACGGGCAGTCACAACGTCCTGACTTTC. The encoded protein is CASSVAGTGSHNVLTF.

The CDR3 here is CASSRRSATEAFF. DNA for the CDR3: TGTGCCAGCAGTAGAAGGTCCGCCACTGAAGCTTTCTTT. This rearrangement joins TRBV27 to TRBJ1-1, with D hard to call. CDR3 length: 13 amino acids. Germline CDR1 is MNHEY and CDR2 is SMNVEV (reference sequence). V dropped 5 bases and J dropped 4 bases, with 11 bases sitting between them.

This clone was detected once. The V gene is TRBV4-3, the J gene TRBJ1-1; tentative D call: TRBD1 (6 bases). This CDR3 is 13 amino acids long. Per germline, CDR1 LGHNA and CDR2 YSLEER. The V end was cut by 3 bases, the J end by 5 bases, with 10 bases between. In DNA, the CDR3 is TGCGCCAGCAGCCAGAAGGGGGTAACTGAAGCTTTCTTT. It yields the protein CASSQKGVTEAFF.

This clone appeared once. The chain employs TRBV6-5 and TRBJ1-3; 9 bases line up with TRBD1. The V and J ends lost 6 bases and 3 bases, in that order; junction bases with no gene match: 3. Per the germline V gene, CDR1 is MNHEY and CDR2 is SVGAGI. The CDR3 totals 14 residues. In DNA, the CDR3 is TGTGCCAGCAGAGGGACAGGGATTGGAAACACCATATATTTT. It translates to CASRGTGIGNTIYF.

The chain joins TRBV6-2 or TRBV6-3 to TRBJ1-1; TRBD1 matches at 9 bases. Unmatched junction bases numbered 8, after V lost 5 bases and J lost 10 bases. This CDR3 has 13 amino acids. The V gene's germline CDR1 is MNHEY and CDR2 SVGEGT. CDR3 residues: CASSRSVGQGAFF. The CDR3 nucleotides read TGTGCCAGCAGTCGGTCCGTGGGACAGGGAGCTTTCTTT.

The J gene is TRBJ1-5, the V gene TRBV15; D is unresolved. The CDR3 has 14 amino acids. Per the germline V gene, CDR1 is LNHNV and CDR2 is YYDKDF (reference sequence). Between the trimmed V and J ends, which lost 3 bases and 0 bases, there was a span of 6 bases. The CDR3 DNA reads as TGTGCCACCAGCAGTGATTATAGCAATCAGCCCCAGCATTTT. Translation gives CATSSDYSNQPQHF.

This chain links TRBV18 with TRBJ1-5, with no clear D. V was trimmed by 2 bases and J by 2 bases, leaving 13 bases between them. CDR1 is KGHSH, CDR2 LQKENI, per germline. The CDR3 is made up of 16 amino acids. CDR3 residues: CASSPERHDGNQPQHF. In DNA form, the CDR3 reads TGTGCCAGCTCACCAGAACGGCACGACGGCAATCAGCCCCAGCATTTT.

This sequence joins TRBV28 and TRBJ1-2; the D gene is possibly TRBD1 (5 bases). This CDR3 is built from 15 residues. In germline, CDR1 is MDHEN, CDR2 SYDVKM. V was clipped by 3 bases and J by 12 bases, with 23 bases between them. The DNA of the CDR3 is TGTGCCAGCAGTTTCTACGCTACTACAGGATCCTCGCACACCTTC. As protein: CASSFYATTGSSHTF.

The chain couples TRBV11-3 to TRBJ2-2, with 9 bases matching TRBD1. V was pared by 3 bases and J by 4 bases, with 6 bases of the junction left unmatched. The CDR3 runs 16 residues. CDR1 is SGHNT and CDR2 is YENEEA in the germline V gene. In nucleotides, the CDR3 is TGTGCCAGCAGCTTTCGGACAGGGGTTTCCACCGGGGAGCTGTTTTTT. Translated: CASSFRTGVSTGELFF.

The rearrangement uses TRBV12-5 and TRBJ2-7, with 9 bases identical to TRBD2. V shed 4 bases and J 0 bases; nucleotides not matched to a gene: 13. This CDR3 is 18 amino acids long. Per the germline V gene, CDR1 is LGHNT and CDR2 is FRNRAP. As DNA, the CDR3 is TGTGCTAGTGGTTCGAACCTCATGACTAGCGGCCACTCCTACGAGCAGTACTTC. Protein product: CASGSNLMTSGHSYEQYF.